This record looks at one TCR beta chain sequence and its context. Its target is unknown. The source of the sample is a study of T cells after yellow fever vaccination. Study-wide context: Fractions of low cell number were prepared using SMART-Seq v4 Ultra Low Input.

The authors made TCR cDNA by 5'RACE template switching, adding a universal primer site and UMIs. TCRdb redid the calling of the 5' RACE reads with MiXCR, one entry per CDR3 protein. In the table there are around 310,000 distinct CDR3 sequences, roughly 9.4% of which are singletons. Findings of the study overall: The presence of abundant clonotypes contaminating from the bulk population was possible in FACS-sorted repertoires. There was a small share of clonotypes that showed up in both the CD4 and CD8 compartments.

The sequence derives from a man aged 18 to 30 who received the YFV17D yellow fever vaccine. The sample was PBMCs, taken on the day of the first yellow fever vaccination.

CDR3 sequence: CASSQDTQGAFNEQFF. The CDR3 region has the DNA TGCGCCAGCAGCCAAGATACCCAGGGGGCCTTCAATGAGCAGTTCTTC. The chain employs TRBV4-3 and TRBJ2-1; 8 nucleotides agree with TRBD1. The CDR3 has 16 amino acids. The germline CDR1 and CDR2 sequences are LGHNA and YSLEER. Unmatched junction bases numbered 7, after V lost 0 bases and J lost 6 bases.